The entry below gives a single T cell receptor beta chain sequence along with its context. Germline CDR1 is SGDLS and CDR2 is YYNGEE. J gave up 2 bases and V 0 bases, and 2 bases lay outside the gene matches. This CDR3 is 15 amino acids long. This sample stems from a study of blood T cell repertoires in COVID-19. Assay: immunoSEQ multiplex PCR; the TCRdb copy retains only in-frame clones and omits some. The table records around 53,000 clones, approximately 87% of them present only once. This TCR came from a man in his forties or fifties with acute or convalescent COVID-19. The chain is built from TRBV9 and TRBJ2-7; 10 bases line up with TRBD1. Sequencing was performed on peripheral blood. The DNA of the CDR3 is TGTGCCAGCAGCGTAGGGGGGACAGGGGCCTACGAGCAGTACTTC. This translates into CASSVGGTGAYEQYF. The whole variable domain, remainder taken from reference TRBV9 and TRBJ2-7, is DSGVTQTPKHLITATGQRVTLRCSPRSGDLSVYWYQQSLDQGLQFLIQYYNGEERAKGNILERFSAQQFPDLHSELNLSSLELGDSALYFCASSVGGTGAYEQYFGPGTRLTVT.